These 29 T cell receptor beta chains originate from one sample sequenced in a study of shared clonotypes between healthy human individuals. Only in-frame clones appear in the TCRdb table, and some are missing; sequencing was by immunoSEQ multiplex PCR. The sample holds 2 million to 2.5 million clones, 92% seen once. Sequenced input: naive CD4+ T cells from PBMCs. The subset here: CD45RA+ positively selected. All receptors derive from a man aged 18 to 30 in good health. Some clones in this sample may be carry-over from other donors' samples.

CDR3 DNA sequence: TGTGCCAGCAGCTTAGTTCGGGGCGCGTCCGGCGAGCAGTACTTC. Protein product: CASSLVRGASGEQYF. V is TRBV11-2 and J is TRBJ2-7; TRBD1 or TRBD2 may be the D gene (5 bases each). Germline-derived CDR1 and CDR2 are SGHAT and FQNNGV. The CDR3 is made up of 15 amino acids. The germline V and J ends were trimmed by 1 base and 6 bases, with 16 bases remaining between them.

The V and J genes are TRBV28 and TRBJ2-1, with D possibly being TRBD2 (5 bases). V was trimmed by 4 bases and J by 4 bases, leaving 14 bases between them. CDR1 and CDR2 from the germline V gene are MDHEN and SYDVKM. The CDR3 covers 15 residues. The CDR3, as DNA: TGTGCCAGCAGTTCTAGCTTATCGTCTTACAATGAGCAGTTCTTC. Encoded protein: CASSSSLSSYNEQFF. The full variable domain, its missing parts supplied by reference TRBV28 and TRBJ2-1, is DVKVTQSSRYLVKRTGEKVFLECVQDMDHENMFWYRQDPGLGLRLIYFSYDVKMKEKGDIPEGYSVSREKKERFSLILESASTNQTSMYLCASSSSLSSYNEQFFGPGTRLTVL.

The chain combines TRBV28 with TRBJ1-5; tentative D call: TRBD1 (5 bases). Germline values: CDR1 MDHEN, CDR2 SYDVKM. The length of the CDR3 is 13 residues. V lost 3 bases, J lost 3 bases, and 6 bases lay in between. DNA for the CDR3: TGTGCCAGCAGTTTGACAGTCAATCAGCCCCAGCATTTT. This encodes CASSLTVNQPQHF.

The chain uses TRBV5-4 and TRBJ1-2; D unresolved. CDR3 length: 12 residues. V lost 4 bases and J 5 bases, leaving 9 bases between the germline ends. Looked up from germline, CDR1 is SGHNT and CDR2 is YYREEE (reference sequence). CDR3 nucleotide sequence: TGTGCCAGCAGCCGTGACATGTATGGCTACACCTTC. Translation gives CASSRDMYGYTF.

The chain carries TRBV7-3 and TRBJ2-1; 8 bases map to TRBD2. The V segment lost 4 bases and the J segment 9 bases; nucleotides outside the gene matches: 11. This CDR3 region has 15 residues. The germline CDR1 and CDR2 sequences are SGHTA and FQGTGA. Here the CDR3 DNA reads TGTGCCAGCAGCTCCCACCTCGGGAGGGCGGCTGAGCAGTTCTTC. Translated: CASSSHLGRAAEQFF. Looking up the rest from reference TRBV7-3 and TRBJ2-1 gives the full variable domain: GAGVSQTPSNKVTEKGKYVELRCDPISGHTALYWYRQSLGQGPEFLIYFQGTGAADDSGLPNDRFFAVRPEGSVSTLKIQRTERGDSAVYLCASSSHLGRAAEQFFGPGTRLTVL.

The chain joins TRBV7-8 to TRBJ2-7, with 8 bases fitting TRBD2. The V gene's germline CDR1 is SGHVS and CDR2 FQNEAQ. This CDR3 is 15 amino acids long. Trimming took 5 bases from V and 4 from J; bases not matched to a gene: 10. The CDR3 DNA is TGTGCCAGCAGCATAACGAGCGGGAGCGAATACGAGCAGTACTTC. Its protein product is CASSITSGSEYEQYF.

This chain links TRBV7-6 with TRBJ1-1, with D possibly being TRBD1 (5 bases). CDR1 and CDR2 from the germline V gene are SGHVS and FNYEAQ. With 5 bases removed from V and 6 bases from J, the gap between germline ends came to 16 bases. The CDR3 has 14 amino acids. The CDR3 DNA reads TGTGCCAGCAGCCCCAGTTGGGGGGTCGCTGAAGCTTTCTTT. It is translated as CASSPSWGVAEAFF.

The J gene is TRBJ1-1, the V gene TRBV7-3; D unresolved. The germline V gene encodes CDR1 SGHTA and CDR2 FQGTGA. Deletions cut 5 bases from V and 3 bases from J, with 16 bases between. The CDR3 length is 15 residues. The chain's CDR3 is CASSPLRRVDTEAFF. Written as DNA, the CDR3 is TGTGCCAGCAGCCCTTTGAGGAGGGTAGACACTGAAGCTTTCTTT.

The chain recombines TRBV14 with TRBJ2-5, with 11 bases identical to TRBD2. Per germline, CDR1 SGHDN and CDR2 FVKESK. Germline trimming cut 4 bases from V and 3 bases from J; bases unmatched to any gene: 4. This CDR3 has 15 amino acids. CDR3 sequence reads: CASSPGLAVEETQYF. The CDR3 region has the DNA TGTGCCAGCAGCCCGGGACTAGCGGTTGAAGAGACCCAGTACTTC. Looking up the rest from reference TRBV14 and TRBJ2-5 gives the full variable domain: EAGVTQFPSHSVIEKGQTVTLRCDPISGHDNLYWYRRVMGKEIKFLLHFVKESKQDESGMPNNRFLAERTGGTYSTLKVQPAELEDSGVYFCASSPGLAVEETQYFGPGTRLLVL.

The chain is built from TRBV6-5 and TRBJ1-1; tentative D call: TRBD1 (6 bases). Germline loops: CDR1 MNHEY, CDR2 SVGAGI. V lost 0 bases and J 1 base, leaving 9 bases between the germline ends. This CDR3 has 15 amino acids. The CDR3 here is CASSYSWTENTEAFF. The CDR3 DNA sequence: TGTGCCAGCAGTTACTCGTGGACAGAGAACACTGAAGCTTTCTTT.

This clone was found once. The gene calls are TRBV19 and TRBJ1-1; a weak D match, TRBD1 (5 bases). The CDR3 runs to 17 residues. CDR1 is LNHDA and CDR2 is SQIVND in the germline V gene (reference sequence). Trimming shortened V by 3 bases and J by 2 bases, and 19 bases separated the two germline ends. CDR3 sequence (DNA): TGTGCCAGTAGTATTGGGGGGTGGGGAAGATCTAACACTGAAGCTTTCTTT. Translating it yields CASSIGGWGRSNTEAFF. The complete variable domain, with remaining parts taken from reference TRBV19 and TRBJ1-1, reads DGGITQSPKYLFRKEGQNVTLSCEQNLNHDAMYWYRQDPGQGLRLIYYSQIVNDFQKGDIAEGYSVSREKKESFPLTVTSAQKNPTAFYLCASSIGGWGRSNTEAFFGQGTRLTVV.

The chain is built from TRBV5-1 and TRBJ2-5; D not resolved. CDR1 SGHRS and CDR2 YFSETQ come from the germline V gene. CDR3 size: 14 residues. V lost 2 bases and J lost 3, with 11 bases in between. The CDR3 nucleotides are TGCGCCAGCAGCTTACAGCCGGTCAAAGAGACCCAGTACTTC. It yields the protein CASSLQPVKETQYF.

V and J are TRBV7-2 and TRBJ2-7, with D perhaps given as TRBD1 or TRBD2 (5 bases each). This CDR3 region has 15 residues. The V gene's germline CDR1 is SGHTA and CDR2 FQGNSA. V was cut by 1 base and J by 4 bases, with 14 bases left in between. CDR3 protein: CASSLEGARGYEQYF. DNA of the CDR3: TGTGCCAGCAGCTTAGAGGGCGCGAGGGGTTACGAGCAGTACTTC.

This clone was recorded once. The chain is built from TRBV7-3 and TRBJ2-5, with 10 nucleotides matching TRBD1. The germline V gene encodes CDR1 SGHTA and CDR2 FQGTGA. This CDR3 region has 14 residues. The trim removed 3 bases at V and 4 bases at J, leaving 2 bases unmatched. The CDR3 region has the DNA TGTGCCAGCAGCTTGGGGACAGGGGCAGAGACCCAGTACTTC. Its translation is CASSLGTGAETQYF.

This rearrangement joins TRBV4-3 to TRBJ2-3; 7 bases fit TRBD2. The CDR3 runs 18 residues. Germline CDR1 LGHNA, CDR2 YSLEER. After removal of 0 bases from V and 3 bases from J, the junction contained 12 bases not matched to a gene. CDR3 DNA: TGCGCCAGCAGCCAAGATGTGATCGGCGGGAGTACGACAGATACGCAGTATTTT. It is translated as CASSQDVIGGSTTDTQYF.

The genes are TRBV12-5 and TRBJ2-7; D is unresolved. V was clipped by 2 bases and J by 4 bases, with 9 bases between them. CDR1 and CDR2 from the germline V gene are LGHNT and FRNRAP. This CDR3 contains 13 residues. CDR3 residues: CASGLTGRYEQYF. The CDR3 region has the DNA TGTGCTAGTGGTTTGACCGGGCGGTACGAGCAGTACTTC.

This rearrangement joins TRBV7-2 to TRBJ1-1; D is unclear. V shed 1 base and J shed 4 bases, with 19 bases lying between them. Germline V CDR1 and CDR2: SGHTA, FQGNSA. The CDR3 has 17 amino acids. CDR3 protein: CASSLVMVRRSPTEAFF. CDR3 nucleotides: TGTGCCAGCAGCTTAGTTATGGTCCGACGCTCGCCCACTGAAGCTTTCTTT. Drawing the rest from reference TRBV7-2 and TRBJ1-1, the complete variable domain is GAGVSQSPSNKVTEKGKDVELRCDPISGHTALYWYRQSLGQGLEFLIYFQGNSAPDKSGLPSDRFSAERTGGSVSTLTIQRTQQEDSAVYLCASSLVMVRRSPTEAFFGQGTRLTVV.

In DNA form, the CDR3 reads TGCGCCAGCAGCGCTGGACTAGCGGACGGGGGGACCCAGTACTTC. Protein sequence: CASSAGLADGGTQYF. The chain couples TRBV5-1 to TRBJ2-5; 10 bases align to TRBD2. CDR1 and CDR2 (germline): SGHRS, YFSETQ. The CDR3 spans 15 residues. The V and J ends lost 4 bases and 7 bases, in that order; junction bases with no gene match: 10.

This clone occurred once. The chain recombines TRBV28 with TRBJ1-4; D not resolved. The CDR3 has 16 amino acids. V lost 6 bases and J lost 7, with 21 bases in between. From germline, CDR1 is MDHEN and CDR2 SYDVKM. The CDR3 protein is CASSHNTRVLLEKLFF. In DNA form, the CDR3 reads TGTGCCAGCAGCCACAACACGAGGGTACTGCTTGAAAAACTGTTTTTT.

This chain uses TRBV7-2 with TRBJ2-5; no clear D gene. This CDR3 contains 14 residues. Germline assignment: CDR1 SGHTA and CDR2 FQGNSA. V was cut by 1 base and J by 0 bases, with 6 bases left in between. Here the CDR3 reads CASSLVHYQETQYF. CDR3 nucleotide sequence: TGTGCCAGCAGCTTAGTACACTACCAAGAGACCCAGTACTTC.

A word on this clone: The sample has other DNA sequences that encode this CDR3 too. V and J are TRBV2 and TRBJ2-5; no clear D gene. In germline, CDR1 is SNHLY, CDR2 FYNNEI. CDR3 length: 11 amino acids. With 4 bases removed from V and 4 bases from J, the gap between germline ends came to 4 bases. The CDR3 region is CASSGGETQYF. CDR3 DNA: TGTGCCAGCAGTGGGGGAGAGACCCAGTACTTC.

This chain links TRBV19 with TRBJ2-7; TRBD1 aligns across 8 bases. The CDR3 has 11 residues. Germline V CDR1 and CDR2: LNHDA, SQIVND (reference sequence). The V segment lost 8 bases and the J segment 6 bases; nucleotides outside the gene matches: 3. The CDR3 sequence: CASGTGPEQYF. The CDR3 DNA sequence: TGTGCCAGTGGGACAGGCCCCGAGCAGTACTTC.

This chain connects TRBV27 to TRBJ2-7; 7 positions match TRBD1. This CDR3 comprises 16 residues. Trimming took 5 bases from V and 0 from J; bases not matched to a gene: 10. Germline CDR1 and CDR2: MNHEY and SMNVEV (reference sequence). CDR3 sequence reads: CASSPGWGQPSYEQYF. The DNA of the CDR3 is TGTGCCAGCAGTCCCGGTTGGGGACAGCCCTCCTACGAGCAGTACTTC.

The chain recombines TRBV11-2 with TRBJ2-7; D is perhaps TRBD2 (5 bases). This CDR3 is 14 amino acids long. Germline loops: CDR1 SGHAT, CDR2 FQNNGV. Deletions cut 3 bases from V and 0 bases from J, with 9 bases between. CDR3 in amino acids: CASSFGVASYEQYF. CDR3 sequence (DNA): TGTGCCAGCAGCTTCGGGGTCGCCTCCTACGAGCAGTACTTC.

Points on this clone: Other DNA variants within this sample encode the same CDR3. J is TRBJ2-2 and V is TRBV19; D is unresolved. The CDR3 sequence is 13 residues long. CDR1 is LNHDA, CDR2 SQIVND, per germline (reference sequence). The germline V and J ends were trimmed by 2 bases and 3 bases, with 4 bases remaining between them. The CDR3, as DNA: TGTGCCAGTAGTATAAGGTACACCGGGGAGCTGTTTTTT. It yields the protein CASSIRYTGELFF.

CDR3 protein: CSVEVWSGRGQGGYTF. CDR3 in DNA: TGCAGCGTTGAAGTATGGTCGGGCAGGGGGCAGGGAGGCTACACCTTC. The genes are TRBV29-1 and TRBJ1-2; 8 bases are a match to TRBD1. This CDR3 contains 16 residues. The J segment lost 8 bases and the V segment lost 1 base, leaving 15 bases of the junction unmatched. Looked up from germline, CDR1 is SQVTM and CDR2 is ANQGSEA.

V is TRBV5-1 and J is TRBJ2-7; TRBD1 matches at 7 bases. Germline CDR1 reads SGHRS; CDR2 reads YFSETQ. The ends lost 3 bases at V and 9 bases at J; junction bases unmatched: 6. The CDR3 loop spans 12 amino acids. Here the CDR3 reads CASSSQGEVQYF. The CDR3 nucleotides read TGCGCCAGCAGCTCCCAGGGGGAAGTGCAGTACTTC. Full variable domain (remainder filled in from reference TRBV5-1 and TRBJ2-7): KAGVTQTPRYLIKTRGQQVTLSCSPISGHRSVSWYQQTPGQGLQFLFEYFSETQRNKGNFPGRFSGRQFSNSRSEMNVSTLELGDSALYLCASSSQGEVQYFGPGTRLTVT.

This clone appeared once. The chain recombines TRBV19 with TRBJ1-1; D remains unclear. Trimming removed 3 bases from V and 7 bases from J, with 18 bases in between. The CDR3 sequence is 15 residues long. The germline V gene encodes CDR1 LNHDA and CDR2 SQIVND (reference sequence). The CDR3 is CASSIGYGKLGEAFF. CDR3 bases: TGTGCCAGTAGTATCGGGTACGGTAAACTGGGTGAAGCTTTCTTT.

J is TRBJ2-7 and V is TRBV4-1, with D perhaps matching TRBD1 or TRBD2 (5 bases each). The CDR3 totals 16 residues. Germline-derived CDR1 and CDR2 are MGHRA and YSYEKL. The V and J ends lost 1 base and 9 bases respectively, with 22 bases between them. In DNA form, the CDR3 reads TGCGCCAGCAGCCAAGTCGCGGGTGCCCGGCGCCAGGGGCAGTACTTC. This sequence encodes CASSQVAGARRQGQYF.